This TCR beta chain was observed in a study of T cell clonality in common variable immunodeficiency. General observations from the study: Common variable immunodeficiency TCR beta sequences reportedly had fewer deletions and N-nucleotide insertions.

In its sample, this clone was seen many times. Its specificity is not known. The read ends 3 residues shy of where the CDR3 ends; the end is completed using the germline J gene. Clones were read by immunoSEQ multiplex PCR, and TCRdb kept only the in-frame ones, dropping some. The sample offers under 40,000 clones and no singletons, the top ten holding 5% to 5.5%. The CDR3 is made up of 14 amino acids. V was cut by 1 base and J by 7 bases, with 14 bases left in between. Germline CDR1 is SGHNT and CDR2 is YYREEE (reference sequence). The sequenced sample was peripheral blood mononuclear cells. The receptor comes from a human donor with common variable immunodeficiency. V gene TRBV5-4 combines with J gene TRBJ2-5; possibly TRBD2 for D (6 bases). CDR3 protein: CASSLSGGEWTQYF. CDR3 DNA, as far as it was read: TGTGCCAGCAGCTTGTCCGGGGGAGAATGGACC.